This TCR beta chain was recovered during a study of breast tumors, draining lymph nodes, adjacent tissues. The lymph nodes were axillary draining lymph nodes from breast cancer patients. Using its own MiXCR run on the multiplex PCR reads, TCRdb lists one record per CDR3 protein. The table includes around 250,000 distinct CDR3 sequences, under 40% detected once. This clonotype was picked up many times. V lost 5 bases to trimming and J lost 6 bases, with 14 bases between them. Germline V gene sequence: CDR1 LNHDA, CDR2 SQIVND (reference sequence). The length of the CDR3 is 13 residues. The material sequenced was axillary lymph node tissue. The chain recombines TRBV19 with TRBJ2-7; D not resolved. The TCR comes from a female donor with breast cancer. Some clones in this sample may be carry-over from other donors' samples. As DNA, the CDR3 is TGTGCCAGTAGTCCCTCCGTCCGGGTCGAGCAGTACTTC. It specifies CASSPSVRVEQYF.